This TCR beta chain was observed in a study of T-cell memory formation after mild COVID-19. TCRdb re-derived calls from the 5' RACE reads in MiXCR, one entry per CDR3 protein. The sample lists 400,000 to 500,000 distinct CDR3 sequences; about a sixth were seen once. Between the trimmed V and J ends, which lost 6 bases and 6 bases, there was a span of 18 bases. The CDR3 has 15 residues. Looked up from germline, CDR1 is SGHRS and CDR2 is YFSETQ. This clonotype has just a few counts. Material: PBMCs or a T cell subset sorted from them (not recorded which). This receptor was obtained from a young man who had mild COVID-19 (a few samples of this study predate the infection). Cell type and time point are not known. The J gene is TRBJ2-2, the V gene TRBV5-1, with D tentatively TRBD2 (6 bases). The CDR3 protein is CASKAPISGPGELFF. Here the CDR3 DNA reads TGCGCCAGCAAGGCTCCGATTAGCGGCCCCGGGGAGCTGTTTTTT.